This T cell receptor (beta chain) appears in the sequencing data of a study of blood T cell repertoires in COVID-19. Assay used: immunoSEQ multiplex PCR; TCRdb lists only in-frame clones, some missing. This sample carries 200,000 to 250,000 clones, about 78% of them seen once, and the ten largest clones take around 5.1%. Source material: peripheral blood. The source of this sequence is a woman aged 65 to 85 with acute or convalescent COVID-19.

CDR3 in amino acids: CASSGGQGADEQYF. CDR3 DNA: TGTGCCAGCAGCGGGGGACAGGGGGCCGACGAGCAGTACTTC. J is TRBJ2-7 and V is TRBV9; TRBD1 matches at 12 bases. V shed 3 bases and J 5 bases; nucleotides not matched to a gene: 3. The CDR3 runs to 14 residues. Germline assignment: CDR1 SGDLS and CDR2 YYNGEE.